This T cell receptor (beta chain) was obtained from a study of blood T cells in healthy people across ages. Study-wide findings and caveats: Estimates of diversity drawn from one million T cells were considered underestimates.

Next came a second PCR, run for about 6 to 11 cycles, which used a sample-barcoded 5' primer along with a J-beta primer mix. TCRdb analysed the 5' RACE reads with MiXCR anew, one entry per CDR3 protein. The table includes 1.5 million to 2 million distinct CDR3 sequences, approximately 50% detected once. CDR1 is MNHEY and CDR2 is SVGEGT in the germline V gene. This CDR3 has 13 amino acids. V was cut by 4 bases and J by 4 bases, with 8 bases left in between. For this clonotype: Its antigen is not identified.

The source material was blood. The chain combines TRBV6-2 or TRBV6-3 with TRBJ1-5; D gene uncertain. This sequence was found in a woman aged 35 to 49 in good health. Written as DNA, the CDR3 is TGTGCCAGCAGTTGGATGGGTAATCAGCCCCAGCATTTT. This translates into CASSWMGNQPQHF.